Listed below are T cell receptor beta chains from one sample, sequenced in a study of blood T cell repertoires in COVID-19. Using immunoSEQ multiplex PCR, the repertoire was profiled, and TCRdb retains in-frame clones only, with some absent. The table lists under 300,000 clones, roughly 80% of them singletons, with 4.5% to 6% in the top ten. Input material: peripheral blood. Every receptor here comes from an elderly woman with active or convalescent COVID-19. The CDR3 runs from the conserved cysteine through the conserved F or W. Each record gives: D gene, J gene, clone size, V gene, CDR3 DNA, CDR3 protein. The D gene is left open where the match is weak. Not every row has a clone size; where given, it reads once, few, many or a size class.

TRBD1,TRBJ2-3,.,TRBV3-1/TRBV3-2,TGTGCCAGCAGCCAAGATCTGGGTTCAGGGGGCACGACAGATACGCAGTATTTT,CASSQDLGSGGTTDTQYF
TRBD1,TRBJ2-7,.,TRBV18,TGTGCCAGCTCACCCGAGACAGGGGTGGCCTACGAGCAGTACTTC,CASSPETGVAYEQYF
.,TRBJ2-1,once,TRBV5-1,TGCGCCAGCAGCTCCGGGGTGCACTACAATGAGCAGTTCTTC,CASSSGVHYNEQFF
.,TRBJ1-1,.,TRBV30,TGTGCCTGGAGAAGCGACAGCTCCTTTAGCACTGAAGCTTTCTTT,CAWRSDSSFSTEAFF
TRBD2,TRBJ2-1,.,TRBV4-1,TGCGCCAGCAGCCCTCGGACTAGCGGAGACCACAATGAGCAGTTCTTC,CASSPRTSGDHNEQFF
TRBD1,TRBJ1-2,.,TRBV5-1,TGCGCCAGCAGCCCTGGACAGGGGAGGGACGGCTACACCTTC,CASSPGQGRDGYTF
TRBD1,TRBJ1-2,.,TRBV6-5,TGTGCCAGCAGTATCGACAGGGGAGCTAACTATGGCTACACCTTC,CASSIDRGANYGYTF
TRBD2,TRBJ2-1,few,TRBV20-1,TGCAGTGCTAGTAAGCGGGAGGGAGGTGAGCAGTTCTTC,CSASKREGGEQFF
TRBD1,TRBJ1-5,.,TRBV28,TGTGCCAGCAGGGTGACAGGGGGCAATCAGCCCCAGCATTTT,CASRVTGGNQPQHF
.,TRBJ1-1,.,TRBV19,TGTGCCAGTAGTATGGGCAGGGGAAGAACTGAAGCTTTCTTT,CASSMGRGRTEAFF
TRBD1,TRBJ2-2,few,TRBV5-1,TGCGCCAGCAGCTTGGGACAGGGGGCAGGCACCGGGGAGCTGTTTTTT,CASSLGQGAGTGELFF
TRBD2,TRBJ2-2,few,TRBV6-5,TGTGCCAGCAGGGGGACTAGCACTACCGGGGAGCTGTTTTTT,CASRGTSTTGELFF
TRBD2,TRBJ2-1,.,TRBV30,TGTGCCTGGAGTTTTAGCGGGGGGTCTCGTGAGCAGTTCTTC,CAWSFSGGSREQFF
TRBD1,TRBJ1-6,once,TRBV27,TGTGCCAGCCGTCCGACAGGGGGAGGTTCACCCCTCCACTTT,CASRPTGGGSPLHF
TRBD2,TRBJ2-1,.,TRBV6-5,TGTGCCAGCAGCTACTCCGGGCGAGCGGGAGCTTACGAGCAGTTCTTC,CASSYSGRAGAYEQFF
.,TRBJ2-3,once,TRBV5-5,TGTGCCAGCATCATACCAGGCACAGATACGCAGTATTTT,CASIIPGTDTQYF
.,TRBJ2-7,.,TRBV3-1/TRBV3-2,TGTGCCAGCAGCCAAGATACTGTCCCCTACGAGCAGTACTTC,CASSQDTVPYEQYF
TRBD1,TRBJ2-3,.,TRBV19,TGTGCCAGTAGACCGCGACAGGGTAGCACAGATACGCAGTATTTT,CASRPRQGSTDTQYF
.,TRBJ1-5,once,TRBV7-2,TGTGCCAGCAGCTTAGCGCGTGAAACTCAGCCCCAGCATTTT,CASSLARETQPQHF
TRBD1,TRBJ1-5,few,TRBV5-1,TGCGCCAGCAGCTTCGGACAGGGAGACAATCAGCCCCAGCATTTT,CASSFGQGDNQPQHF
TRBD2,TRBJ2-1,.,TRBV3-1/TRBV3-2,TGTGCCAGCAGCCCAACTAGCGGGGGATACAATGAGCAGTTCTTC,CASSPTSGGYNEQFF
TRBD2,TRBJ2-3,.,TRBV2,TGTGCCAGCCAAATGGGGTCTCTAGCGGGGGGGGATACGCAGTATTTT,CASQMGSLAGGDTQYF
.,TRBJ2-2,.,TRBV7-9,TGTGCCAGCAGCCCGGGACACCTGAACACCGGGGAGCTGTTTTTT,CASSPGHLNTGELFF
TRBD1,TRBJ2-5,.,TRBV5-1,TGCGCCAGCAACCCGACAGGGGGGTCAGAGACCCAGTACTTC,CASNPTGGSETQYF
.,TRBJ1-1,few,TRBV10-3,TGTGCCGCCACAGGGAGGAACACTGAAGCTTTCTTT,CAATGRNTEAFF
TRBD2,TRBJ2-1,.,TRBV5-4,TGTGCCAGCAGCTCAGCTAGCGGTAAGTCCTACAATGAGCAGTTCTTC,CASSSASGKSYNEQFF
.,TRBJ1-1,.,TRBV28,TGTGCCAGCACCGTCCCGCGGTCCACTGAAGCTTTCTTT,CASTVPRSTEAFF
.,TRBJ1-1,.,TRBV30,TGTGCCTGGAGTTCTGGGCGACCAACTGAAGCTTTCTTT,CAWSSGRPTEAFF
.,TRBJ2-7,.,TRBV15,TGTGCCACCAGCAGAGATTTTGGACAAGCCTACGAGCAGTACTTC,CATSRDFGQAYEQYF
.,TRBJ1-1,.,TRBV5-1,TGCGCCAGCAGCTCCACGACAGGGAACACTGAAGCTTTCTTT,CASSSTTGNTEAFF
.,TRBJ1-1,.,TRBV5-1,TGCGCCAGCAGCTTGGAAGGGGAAGGGAACACTGAAGCTTTCTTT,CASSLEGEGNTEAFF
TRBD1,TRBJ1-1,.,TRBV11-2,TGTGCCAGCAGCCCTCGGACAGGGAAAATGAACACTGAAGCTTTCTTT,CASSPRTGKMNTEAFF
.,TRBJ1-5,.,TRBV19,TGTGCCAGTAGTGCGGATAGACAGACAAATCAGCCCCAGCATTTT,CASSADRQTNQPQHF
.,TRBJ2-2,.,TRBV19,TGTGCCAGTAGTATCGAGGGTACCGGGGAGCTGTTTTTT,CASSIEGTGELFF
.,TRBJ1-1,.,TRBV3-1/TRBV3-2,TGTGCCAGCAGCCAAGCTTTTTCACAGGCTACACAAGGTTTCTTT,CASSQAFSQATQGFF
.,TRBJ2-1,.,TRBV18,TGTGCCAGCTCACCACCCTTGGGGAGTAACGGCTACAATGAGCAGTTCTTC,CASSPPLGSNGYNEQFF
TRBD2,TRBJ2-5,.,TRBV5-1,TGCGCCAGCAGCCCAGCCGGGACTAGCGGGAGTGAGGGAGAGACCCAGTACTTC,CASSPAGTSGSEGETQYF
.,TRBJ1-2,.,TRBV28,TGTGCCAGCAGTTTAACCCCTGGCGTGGGCAGCTTCTATGGCTACACCTTC,CASSLTPGVGSFYGYTF
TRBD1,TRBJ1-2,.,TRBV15,TGTGCCACCAGCAGAGGGACAGGCCCTTTTAACTATGGCTACACCTTC,CATSRGTGPFNYGYTF
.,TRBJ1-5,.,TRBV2,TGTGCCAGCTCCAGGGCGAGCAATCAGCCCCAGCATTTT,CASSRASNQPQHF
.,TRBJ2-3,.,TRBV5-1,TGCGCCAGCAGCTTGGTGGACAGCGGCACAGATACGCAGTATTTT,CASSLVDSGTDTQYF
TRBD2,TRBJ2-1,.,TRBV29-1,TGCAGCGTTAAAGGACTAGCGGGAGGATACAATGAGCAGTTCTTC,CSVKGLAGGYNEQFF
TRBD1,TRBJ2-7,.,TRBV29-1,TGCAGCGTGGAAGGAGGGACAGGGACCTACGAGCAGTACTTC,CSVEGGTGTYEQYF
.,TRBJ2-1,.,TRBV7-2,TGTGCCAGCAGCTTAGTTCAGACTCTGGTCAATGAGCAGTTCTTC,CASSLVQTLVNEQFF
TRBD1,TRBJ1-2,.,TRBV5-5,TGTGCCAGCAGCCTTCCATTTACAGGGGGAGGTAACTATGGCTACACCTTC,CASSLPFTGGGNYGYTF
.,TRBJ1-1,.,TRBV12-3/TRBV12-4,TGTGCCAGCAGGCGGCAGGGGACCACTGAAGCTTTCTTT,CASRRQGTTEAFF
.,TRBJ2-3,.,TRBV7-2,TGTGCCAGCAGCTTAGCTGGGCCGGAGGCCCTTAATGCGCAGTATTTT,CASSLAGPEALNAQYF
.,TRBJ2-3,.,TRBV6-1,TGTGCCAGCACGAGGTCGGCAGATACGCAGTATTTT,CASTRSADTQYF
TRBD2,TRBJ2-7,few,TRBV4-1,TGCGCCAGCAGCCAATCCCGCCACGGGACTAGCGGGAGGGCCGAGCAGTACTTC,CASSQSRHGTSGRAEQYF
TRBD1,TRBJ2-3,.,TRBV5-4,TGTGCCAGCAACCCGGGACAGGCAATTAAGGCCGATACGCAGTATTTT,CASNPGQAIKADTQYF
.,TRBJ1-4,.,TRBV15,TGTGCCACCAGCAGGACTACCGGGCCCTCCGGTGAAAAACTGTTTTTT,CATSRTTGPSGEKLFF
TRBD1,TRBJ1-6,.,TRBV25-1,TGTGCCAGCTATCCAGGGGGAAGTTCACCCCTCCACTTT,CASYPGGSSPLHF
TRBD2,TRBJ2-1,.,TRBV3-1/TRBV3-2,TGTGCCAGCAGCCAAGATAGCGGGAAATCCTACAATGAGCAGTTCTTC,CASSQDSGKSYNEQFF
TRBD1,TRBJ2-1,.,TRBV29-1,TGCAGCGTATTCGGTCCGGGACAGGGGTACAATGAGCAGTTCTTC,CSVFGPGQGYNEQFF
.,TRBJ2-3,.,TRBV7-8,TGTGCCAGCAGCCCATACAGGGATGGCACAGATACGCAGTATTTT,CASSPYRDGTDTQYF
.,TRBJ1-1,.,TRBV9,TGTGCCAGCAGCGTAGGCAGGGTTGTCAGTGAAGCTTTCTTT,CASSVGRVVSEAFF
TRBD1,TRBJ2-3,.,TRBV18,TGTGCCAGCTCACCTCCCGGGACAGGGGGTCAAGATACGCAGTATTTT,CASSPPGTGGQDTQYF
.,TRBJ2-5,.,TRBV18,TGTGCCAGCTCACCACTAGCGGCCCAAGAGACCCAGTACTTC,CASSPLAAQETQYF
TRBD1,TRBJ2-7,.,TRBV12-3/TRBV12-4,TGTGCCAGCAGTCCGGGACAGTATTACGAGCAGTACTTC,CASSPGQYYEQYF
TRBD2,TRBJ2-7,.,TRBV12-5,TGTGCTAGTGGTTCTGGACTAGCGGGAGTTTTAGGCGAGCAGTACTTC,CASGSGLAGVLGEQYF